This TCR beta chain is drawn from a study of OX40 agonist ivuxolimab in advanced cancers. V was shortened by 5 bases and J by 2 bases, with 6 bases between the two germline ends. Per the germline V gene, CDR1 is SNHLY and CDR2 is FYNNEI. The CDR3 has 12 amino acids. Profiling relied on immunoSEQ multiplex PCR, and the TCRdb table lists in-frame clones only, not all of them. The sample holds 90,000 to 100,000 clones; about 80% are singletons and the top ten take almost 1.5%. Sampled blood was obtained at baseline, cycle 4 day 1, and cycle 7 day 1. The sequence derives from an adult with an advanced solid tumor such as melanoma, head and neck, liver or kidney cancer. V usage is TRBV2 and J usage is TRBJ1-2, with D unresolved. Sequencing was performed on CD4+ or CD8+ T cells sorted from blood, taken in a trial of the OX40 agonist ivuxolimab. The CDR3 region has the DNA TGTGCCAGCAGTAGCGGGAACTATGGCTACACCTTC. It translates to CASSSGNYGYTF.